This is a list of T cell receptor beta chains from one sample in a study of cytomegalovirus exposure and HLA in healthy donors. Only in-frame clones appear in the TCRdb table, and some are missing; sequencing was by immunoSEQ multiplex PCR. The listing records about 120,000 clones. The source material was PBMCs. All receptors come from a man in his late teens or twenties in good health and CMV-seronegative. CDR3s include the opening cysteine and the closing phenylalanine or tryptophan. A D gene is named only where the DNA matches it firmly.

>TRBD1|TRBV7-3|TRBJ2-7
TGTGCCAGCAGCCCGGGACAGGGGGTCACCTACGAGCAGTACTTC
CASSPGQGVTYEQYF
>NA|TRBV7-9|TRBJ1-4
TGTGCCAGCAGCACTTCCCGACAGGCCTTACTTAATGAAAAACTGTTTTTT
CASSTSRQALLNEKLFF
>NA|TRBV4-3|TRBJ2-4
TGCGCCAGCAGCCAAGAGCAGGGCCGGAGTGGGATAGCCAAAAACATTCAGTACTTC
CASSQEQGRSGIAKNIQYF
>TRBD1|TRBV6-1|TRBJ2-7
TGTGCCAGCAGTGAAGTCTTGGTCGGACAGGGGGCGTACGAGCAGTACTTC
CASSEVLVGQGAYEQYF
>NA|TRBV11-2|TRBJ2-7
TGTGCCAGCAGCTCAAGATACAAGAACGAGCAGTACTTC
CASSSRYKNEQYF
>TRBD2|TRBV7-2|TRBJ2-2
TGTGCCAGCAGCCCAACTAGCGGCACCGGGGAGCTGTTTTTT
CASSPTSGTGELFF
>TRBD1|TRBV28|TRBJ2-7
TGTGCCAGCAGTTTAGGGGGACAGGCGTCCTACGAGCAGTACTTC
CASSLGGQASYEQYF
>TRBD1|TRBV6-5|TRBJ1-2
TGTGCCAGCAGTCGGGACAGCCTGTATGGCTACACCTTC
CASSRDSLYGYTF
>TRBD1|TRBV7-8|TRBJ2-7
TGTGCCAGCAGCTTAGATATCGGGCAGGGGGCCTACGAGCAGTACTTC
CASSLDIGQGAYEQYF
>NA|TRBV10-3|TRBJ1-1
TGTGCCATCAGTGACTACGGACACAATAATGAAGCTTTCTTT
CAISDYGHNNEAFF
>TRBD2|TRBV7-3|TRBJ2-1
TGTGCCAGCAGCTTAATGAATATTAGCGGGATAAATAATGAGCAGTTCTTC
CASSLMNISGINNEQFF
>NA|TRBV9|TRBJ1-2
TGTGCCAGCGACAGCCTCCATGGCTACACCTTC
CASDSLHGYTF
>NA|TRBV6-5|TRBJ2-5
TGTGCCAGCAGTTACCCCCTTGGTAGCGGAGAAGAGACCCAGTACTTC
CASSYPLGSGEETQYF